The clone carrying this TCR beta chain was seen at least ten times. The antigen is undetermined. This sample was taken from a study of T cells in Graves' hyperthyroidism and ophthalmopathy. TCR beta CDR3 region amplification was performed from RNA transcripts. Primed by the HTBI set, a first-round RT-PCR was run on the TCR CDR3. TCRdb reprocessed the multiplex PCR reads with MiXCR, giving one entry per CDR3 protein. The sample yields under 250,000 distinct CDR3 sequences, less than 20% seen once. Study findings and constraints: Among clonotypes expanded in thyroid above 0.001, most were also found in blood.

The TCR originated in a woman aged 50 to 60 with Graves' hyperthyroidism. Sequenced input: blood.

CDR3 nucleotides: TGTGCCAGCAGCTCAAATCCCGACACTGAAGCTTTCTTT. This sequence encodes CASSSNPDTEAFF. The chain combines TRBV7-2 with TRBJ1-1; the D is unclear. The germline V gene has CDR1 SGHTA and CDR2 FQGNSA. The CDR3 extends over 13 amino acids. Trimming removed 4 bases from V and 3 bases from J, with 9 bases in between.